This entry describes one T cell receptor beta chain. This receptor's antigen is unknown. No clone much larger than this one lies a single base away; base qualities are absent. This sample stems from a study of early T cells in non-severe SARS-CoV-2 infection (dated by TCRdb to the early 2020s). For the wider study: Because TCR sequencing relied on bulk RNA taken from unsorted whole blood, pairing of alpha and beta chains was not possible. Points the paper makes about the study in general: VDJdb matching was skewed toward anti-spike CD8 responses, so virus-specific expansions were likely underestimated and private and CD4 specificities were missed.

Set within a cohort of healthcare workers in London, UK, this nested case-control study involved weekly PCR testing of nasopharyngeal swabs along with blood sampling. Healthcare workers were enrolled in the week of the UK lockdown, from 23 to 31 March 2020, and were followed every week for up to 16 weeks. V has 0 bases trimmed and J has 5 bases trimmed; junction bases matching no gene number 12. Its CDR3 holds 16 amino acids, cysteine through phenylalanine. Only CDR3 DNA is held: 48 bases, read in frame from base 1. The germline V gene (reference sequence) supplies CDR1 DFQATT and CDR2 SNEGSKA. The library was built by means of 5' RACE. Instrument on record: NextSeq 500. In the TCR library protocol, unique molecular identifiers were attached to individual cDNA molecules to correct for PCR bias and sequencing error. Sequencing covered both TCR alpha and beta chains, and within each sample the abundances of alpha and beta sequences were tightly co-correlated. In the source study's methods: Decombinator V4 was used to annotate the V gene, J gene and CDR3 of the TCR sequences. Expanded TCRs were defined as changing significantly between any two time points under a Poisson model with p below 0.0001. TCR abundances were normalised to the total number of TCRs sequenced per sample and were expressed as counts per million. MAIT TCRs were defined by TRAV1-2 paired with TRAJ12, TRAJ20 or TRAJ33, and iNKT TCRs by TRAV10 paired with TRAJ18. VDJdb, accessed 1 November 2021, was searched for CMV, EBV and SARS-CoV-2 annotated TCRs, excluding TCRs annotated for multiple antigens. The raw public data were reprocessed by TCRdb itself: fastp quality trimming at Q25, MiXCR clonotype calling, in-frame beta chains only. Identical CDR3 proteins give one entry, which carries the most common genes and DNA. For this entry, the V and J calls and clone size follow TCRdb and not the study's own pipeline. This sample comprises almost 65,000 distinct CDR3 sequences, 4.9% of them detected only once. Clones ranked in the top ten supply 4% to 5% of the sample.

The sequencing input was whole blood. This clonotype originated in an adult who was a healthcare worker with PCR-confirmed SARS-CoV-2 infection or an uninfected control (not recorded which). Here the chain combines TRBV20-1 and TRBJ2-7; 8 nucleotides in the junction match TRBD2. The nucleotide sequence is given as TGCAGTGCTAGAGATCGGATGGCGGGAGGTATCGACGAGCAGTACTTC. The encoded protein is CSARDRMAGGIDEQYF.